Listed below are T cell receptor beta chains from one sample, sequenced in a study of cytomegalovirus exposure and HLA in healthy donors. Sequenced by immunoSEQ multiplex PCR; TCRdb stores in-frame clones only, minus some. The sample comprises about 160,000 clones, around 77% of which are singletons, and under 2.5% rests with the top ten. The material sequenced was PBMCs. These receptors all come from a man in his forties or fifties in good health and CMV-seropositive. Each CDR3 is given with its conserved first and last residue. Fields, in order: V gene, CDR3 length, CDR3 protein.

v_call: TRBV11-3
cdr3_length: 17
cdr3_aa: CASSSGTGLSSGNTIYF

v_call: TRBV4-2
cdr3_length: 14
cdr3_aa: CASSQNSGRETQYF

v_call: TRBV5-1
cdr3_length: 14
cdr3_aa: CASSPGIYTGELFF

v_call: TRBV6-6
cdr3_length: 13
cdr3_aa: CASTTSGGRAQYF

v_call: TRBV10-3
cdr3_length: 16
cdr3_aa: CAISELVQRSYNEQFF

v_call: TRBV6-5
cdr3_length: 13
cdr3_aa: CASSYGQNYGYTF

v_call: TRBV11-2
cdr3_length: 13
cdr3_aa: CASIQTGYTEAFF

v_call: TRBV7-9
cdr3_length: 14
cdr3_aa: CASSRPPGAYEQYF

v_call: TRBV28
cdr3_length: 13
cdr3_aa: CASSLTGSYEQYF

v_call: TRBV7-3
cdr3_length: 14
cdr3_aa: CASSLGTVTGELFF

v_call: TRBV7-2
cdr3_length: 15
cdr3_aa: CASSVGQVNTGELFF

v_call: TRBV5-1
cdr3_length: 19
cdr3_aa: CASSARTSGGAYSTDTQYF

v_call: TRBV2
cdr3_length: 13
cdr3_aa: CASLTGSNYGYTF

v_call: TRBV15
cdr3_length: 14
cdr3_aa: CATRSGGAADTQYF

v_call: TRBV19
cdr3_length: 14
cdr3_aa: CASSSGGYNSPLHF

v_call: TRBV13
cdr3_length: 17
cdr3_aa: CASSLAPGGPNTDTQYF

v_call: TRBV5-1
cdr3_length: 16
cdr3_aa: CASSLQQGGRGEKLFF

v_call: TRBV4-1
cdr3_length: 18
cdr3_aa: CASSHRTSGGALQETQYF

v_call: TRBV9
cdr3_length: 14
cdr3_aa: CASSPHGGTDTQYF

v_call: TRBV5-6
cdr3_length: 13
cdr3_aa: CASSSDTNYGYTF

v_call: TRBV6-5
cdr3_length: 15
cdr3_aa: CASSYSGGAPYEQYF

v_call: TRBV4-1
cdr3_length: 13
cdr3_aa: CASSLGDTETQYF

v_call: TRBV6-4
cdr3_length: 13
cdr3_aa: CASSEQGGRELFF

v_call: TRBV29-1
cdr3_length: 14
cdr3_aa: CSVEDVGRAETQYF

v_call: TRBV27
cdr3_length: 15
cdr3_aa: CASSRSGDRGNTIYF

v_call: TRBV7-2
cdr3_length: 15
cdr3_aa: CASSLGGGGHYGYTF

v_call: TRBV4-1
cdr3_length: 16
cdr3_aa: CASSQNSGGVSYEQYF

v_call: TRBV19
cdr3_length: 16
cdr3_aa: CASSTPGASYNSPLHF

v_call: TRBV5-4
cdr3_length: 14
cdr3_aa: CASTLSGGTDTQYF

v_call: TRBV6-6
cdr3_length: 13
cdr3_aa: CASRSLTTGELFF